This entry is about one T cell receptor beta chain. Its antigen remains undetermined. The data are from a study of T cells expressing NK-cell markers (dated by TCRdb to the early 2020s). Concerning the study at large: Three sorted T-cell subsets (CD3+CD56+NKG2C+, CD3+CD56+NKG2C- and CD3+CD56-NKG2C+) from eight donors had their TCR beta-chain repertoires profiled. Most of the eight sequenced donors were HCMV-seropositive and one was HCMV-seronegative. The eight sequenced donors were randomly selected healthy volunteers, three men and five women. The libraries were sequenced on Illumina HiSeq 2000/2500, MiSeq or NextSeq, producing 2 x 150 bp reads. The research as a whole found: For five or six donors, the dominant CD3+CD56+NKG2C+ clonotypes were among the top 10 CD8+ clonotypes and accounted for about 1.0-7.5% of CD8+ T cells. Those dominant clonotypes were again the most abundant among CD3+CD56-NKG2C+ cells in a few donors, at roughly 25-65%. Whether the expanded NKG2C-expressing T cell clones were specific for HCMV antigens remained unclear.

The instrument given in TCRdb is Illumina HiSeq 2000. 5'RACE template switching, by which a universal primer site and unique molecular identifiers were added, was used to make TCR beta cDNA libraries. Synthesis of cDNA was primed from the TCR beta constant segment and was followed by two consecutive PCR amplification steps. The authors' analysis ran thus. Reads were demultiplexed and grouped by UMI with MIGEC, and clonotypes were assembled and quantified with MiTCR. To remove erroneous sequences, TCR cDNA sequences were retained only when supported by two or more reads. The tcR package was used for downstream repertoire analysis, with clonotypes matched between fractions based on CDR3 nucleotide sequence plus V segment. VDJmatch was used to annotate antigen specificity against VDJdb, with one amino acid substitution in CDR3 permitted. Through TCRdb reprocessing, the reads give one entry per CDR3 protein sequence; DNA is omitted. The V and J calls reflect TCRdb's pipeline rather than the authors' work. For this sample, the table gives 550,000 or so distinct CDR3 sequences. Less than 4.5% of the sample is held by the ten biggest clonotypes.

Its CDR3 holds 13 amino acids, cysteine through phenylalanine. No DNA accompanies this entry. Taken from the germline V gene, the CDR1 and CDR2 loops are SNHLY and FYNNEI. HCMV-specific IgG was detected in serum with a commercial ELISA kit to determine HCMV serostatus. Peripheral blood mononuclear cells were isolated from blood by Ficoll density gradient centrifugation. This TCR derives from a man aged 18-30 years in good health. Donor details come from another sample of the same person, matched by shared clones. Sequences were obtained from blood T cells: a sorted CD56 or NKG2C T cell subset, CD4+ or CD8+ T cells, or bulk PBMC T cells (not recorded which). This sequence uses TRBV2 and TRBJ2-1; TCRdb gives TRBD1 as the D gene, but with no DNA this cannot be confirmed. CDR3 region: CASRKGGNTVQFF.